The rows below give T cell receptor beta chains drawn from one sample of a study of blood T cell repertoires in COVID-19. TCRdb's table, derived via immunoSEQ multiplex PCR, lists solely in-frame clones and lacks some. The data contain roughly 380,000 clones, approximately 89% of them seen just once; the ten biggest clones take up around 3.9%. Material: peripheral blood. The receptors come from an older woman with COVID-19, enrolled during active disease. Each CDR3 is given with its conserved first and last residue. A D gene is named only where the DNA matches it firmly. A clone size is listed for some rows: how often the clone was seen (once, few, many), or a class if it is expanded.

V gene	clone size	D gene	J gene	CDR3 protein	CDR3 DNA
TRBV4-1	-	TRBD2	TRBJ2-2	CASSPPAGVLNTGELFF	TGCGCCAGCAGCCCCCCTGCGGGGGTTCTCAACACCGGGGAGCTGTTTTTT
TRBV5-1	-	-	TRBJ1-2	CASSPRAVNYGYTF	TGCGCCAGCAGCCCCAGGGCGGTGAACTATGGCTACACCTTC
TRBV29-1	-	-	TRBJ2-1	CSVPSGQGITEQFF	TGCAGCGTTCCTAGCGGACAGGGAATTACTGAGCAGTTCTTC
TRBV7-9	few	-	TRBJ1-1	CASSHHTSGTEAFF	TGTGCCAGCAGCCATCATACTAGTGGCACTGAAGCTTTCTTT
TRBV2	-	-	TRBJ1-6	CASSEAGGDDSPLHF	TGTGCCAGCAGTGAAGCAGGCGGGGATGATTCACCCCTCCACTTT
TRBV3-1/TRBV3-2	-	TRBD2	TRBJ2-7	CASSRTTSGGPSYEQYF	TGTGCCAGCAGCCGTACGACTAGCGGGGGGCCGTCCTACGAGCAGTACTTC
TRBV14	-	-	TRBJ1-2	CASSQVQGQGHYGYTF	TGTGCCAGCAGCCAAGTTCAAGGGCAGGGCCACTATGGCTACACCTTC
TRBV13	once	-	TRBJ1-2	CASSLAQSHTF	TGTGCCAGCAGCTTAGCACAGTCCCACACCTTC
TRBV5-1	once	-	TRBJ2-7	CASSFQGTYEQYF	TGCGCCAGCAGCTTTCAGGGTACCTACGAGCAGTACTTC
TRBV15	-	-	TRBJ1-1	CATSRGAGLNTEAFF	TGTGCCACCAGCAGAGGGGCAGGTTTGAACACTGAAGCTTTCTTT
TRBV15	-	-	TRBJ1-2	CATSTLERGYTF	TGTGCCACCAGCACCCTGGAGAGAGGCTACACCTTC
TRBV12-3/TRBV12-4	-	-	TRBJ1-1	CASGLGTEAFF	TGTGCCAGCGGGCTGGGCACTGAAGCTTTCTTT
TRBV30	-	-	TRBJ1-5	CAWSRGSNQPQHF	TGTGCCTGGAGTAGGGGAAGCAATCAGCCCCAGCATTTT
TRBV29-1	-	TRBD1	TRBJ1-1	CSVDKGAIGTEAFF	TGCAGCGTTGATAAGGGGGCGATAGGCACTGAAGCTTTCTTT
TRBV19	-	TRBD1	TRBJ1-1	CASSIPDRAGNTEAFF	TGTGCCAGTAGTATACCAGACAGGGCGGGGAACACTGAAGCTTTCTTT
TRBV11-2	-	TRBD2	TRBJ2-1	CASSLVAGGPNEQFF	TGTGCCAGCAGCTTAGTAGCGGGGGGACCCAATGAGCAGTTCTTC
TRBV6-5	-	TRBD1	TRBJ1-5	CASSPGQGAVQPQHF	TGTGCCAGCAGCCCGGGACAGGGGGCTGTGCAGCCCCAGCATTTT
TRBV7-9	-	-	TRBJ2-7	CASSYTGQNYEQYF	TGTGCCAGCAGCTATACAGGACAGAACTACGAGCAGTACTTC
TRBV28	-	TRBD1	TRBJ1-4	CASLRDRYRGESEKLFF	TGTGCCAGCCTCCGGGACAGATACCGTGGGGAAAGTGAAAAACTGTTTTTT
TRBV7-3	-	TRBD1	TRBJ1-6	CASSSSGQGNSPLHF	TGTGCCAGCAGCAGTTCGGGACAGGGTAATTCACCCCTCCACTTT
TRBV5-1	-	-	TRBJ2-1	CASSFGISPYNEQFF	TGCGCCAGCAGCTTCGGGATCTCCCCCTACAATGAGCAGTTCTTC
TRBV5-4	-	-	TRBJ2-7	CASSLGGGQYSYEQYF	TGTGCCAGCAGCTTGGGGGGCGGACAGTACTCCTACGAGCAGTACTTC
TRBV7-3	-	TRBD1	TRBJ1-1	CASSLGQPTEAFF	TGTGCCAGCAGTTTGGGACAGCCCACTGAAGCTTTCTTT
TRBV29-1	-	-	TRBJ1-2	CSVSPSGGNYGYTF	TGCAGCGTTTCGCCCTCGGGGGGGAACTATGGCTACACCTTC
TRBV28	-	TRBD1	TRBJ2-1	CASSLSVGGQGNEQFF	TGTGCCAGCAGTTTAAGTGTCGGGGGACAGGGCAATGAGCAGTTCTTC
TRBV19	-	-	TRBJ2-2	CASTQIGGTGELFF	TGTGCCAGTACCCAAATAGGGGGCACCGGGGAGCTGTTTTTT
TRBV9	-	-	TRBJ1-3	CASSVMSSKWSGNTIYF	TGTGCCAGCAGCGTTATGTCCTCTAAGTGGTCTGGAAACACCATATATTTT
TRBV6-5	-	TRBD1	TRBJ1-2	CASSYLTTGGYGYTF	TGTGCCAGCAGTTACTTAACGACAGGGGGCTATGGCTACACCTTC
TRBV29-1	-	TRBD1	TRBJ1-1	CSAGQGKNTEAFF	TGCAGCGCGGGACAGGGAAAGAACACTGAAGCTTTCTTT
TRBV3-1/TRBV3-2	-	TRBD1	TRBJ1-1	CASRTGGTEAFF	TGTGCCAGCAGGACAGGGGGCACTGAAGCTTTCTTT
TRBV28	once	-	TRBJ1-6	CAIPGGGTDSPLHF	TGTGCCATCCCCGGGGGGGGCACGGATTCACCCCTCCACTTT
TRBV5-1	-	TRBD2	TRBJ2-5	CASSVTSGGAKETQYF	TGCGCCAGCAGCGTAACTAGCGGGGGGGCCAAAGAGACCCAGTACTTC
TRBV30	-	TRBD1	TRBJ2-1	CAWSVGLFPGQADNEQFF	TGTGCCTGGAGTGTAGGTTTGTTCCCGGGACAGGCTGACAATGAGCAGTTCTTC
TRBV11-2	-	-	TRBJ1-6	CASSLDGQGSNSPLHF	TGTGCCAGCAGCTTAGATGGGCAGGGAAGTAATTCACCCCTCCACTTT
TRBV7-2	-	TRBD2	TRBJ2-1	CASRLPSGGAHEQFF	TGTGCCAGCAGGCTTCCTAGCGGGGGGGCCCATGAGCAGTTCTTC
TRBV27	-	TRBD1	TRBJ2-7	CASSSWTGYNEQYF	TGTGCCAGCAGTTCCTGGACAGGGTACAACGAGCAGTACTTC
TRBV11-3	-	TRBD1	TRBJ2-7	CASRAGQGRHEQYF	TGTGCCAGCAGGGCGGGACAGGGTCGTCACGAGCAGTACTTC
TRBV3-1/TRBV3-2	once	TRBD1	TRBJ1-5	CASSQFGTGGSYSNQPQHF	TGTGCCAGCAGCCAGTTCGGGACAGGGGGGTCTTATAGCAATCAGCCCCAGCATTTT
TRBV4-2	-	TRBD1	TRBJ1-2	CASSQGTGVDGYTF	TGTGCCAGCAGCCAGGGGACAGGGGTGGATGGCTACACCTTC
TRBV20-1	-	-	TRBJ1-2	CSATPDYGYTF	TGCAGTGCTACCCCCGACTATGGCTACACCTTC
TRBV4-1	-	-	TRBJ2-6	CASSQDRNSGANVLTF	TGCGCCAGCAGCCAAGACAGAAACTCTGGGGCCAACGTCCTGACTTTC
TRBV2	-	-	TRBJ1-2	CASRGTTGSNYGYTF	TGTGCCAGCAGGGGAACGACAGGTTCTAACTATGGCTACACCTTC
TRBV19	-	-	TRBJ1-2	CASTFEGGYTF	TGTGCCAGTACCTTCGAGGGTGGCTACACCTTC
TRBV9	-	-	TRBJ1-5	CASSPGIYNQPQHF	TGTGCCAGCAGCCCAGGGATTTACAATCAGCCCCAGCATTTT
TRBV14	few	TRBD2	TRBJ2-3	CASSTSGGALNTQYF	TGTGCCAGCAGCACAAGCGGGGGCGCCCTTAATACGCAGTATTTT
TRBV25-1	-	-	TRBJ1-5	CASSDSGAQHF	TGTGCCAGCAGTGACTCCGGGGCCCAGCATTTT
TRBV14	-	TRBD1	TRBJ2-5	CASSQVSGGSQETQYF	TGTGCCAGCAGCCAAGTCTCAGGGGGCTCGCAAGAGACCCAGTACTTC
TRBV5-1	-	-	TRBJ2-1	CASSLGKDYIYNEQFF	TGCGCCAGCAGCTTGGGAAAGGACTACATCTACAATGAGCAGTTCTTC
TRBV18	-	TRBD1	TRBJ2-2	CASSPRAQGAQATGELFF	TGTGCCAGCTCACCACGTGCACAGGGGGCGCAGGCGACCGGGGAGCTGTTTTTT
TRBV29-1	once	TRBD1	TRBJ1-4	CSGIIPTQGAGEKLFF	TGCAGCGGGATAATCCCCACACAGGGGGCGGGTGAAAAACTGTTTTTT
TRBV5-8	-	TRBD1	TRBJ1-5	CASSREGQSFQPQHF	TGTGCCAGCAGCCGAGAGGGACAGAGCTTTCAGCCCCAGCATTTT
TRBV6-5	-	TRBD1	TRBJ1-1	CASTTGQGAGTEAFF	TGTGCCAGTACAACGGGACAGGGGGCAGGCACTGAAGCTTTCTTT
TRBV4-2	-	-	TRBJ2-7	CASSQDTGVSYEQYF	TGTGCCAGCAGCCAAGATACAGGCGTCTCCTACGAGCAGTACTTC